The 10 T cell receptor beta chains given below trace back to one sample, sequenced in a study of shared clonotypes between healthy human individuals. Naive CD8 cells were CD45RO-negative, positively selected for CCR7, excluding terminally differentiated effector memory CD45RA+ cells. Repertoires were generated with immunoSEQ multiplex PCR, while TCRdb's copy carries only in-frame clones and drops some. The sample shows hundreds of thousands of clones, roughly 95% of them seen only once. The sequencing input was naive CD8+ T cells sorted from blood. The source is a woman in her thirties in good health.

This rearrangement joins TRBV28 to TRBJ2-2, with D unresolved. Between the trimmed V and J ends, which lost 7 bases and 0 bases, there was a span of 15 bases. Germline V lookup: CDR1 MDHEN, CDR2 SYDVKM. The CDR3 has 16 residues. The DNA for the CDR3 is TGTGCCAGCAACGCGTTACAACCCGCGAACACCGGGGAGCTGTTTTTT. Translating it yields CASNALQPANTGELFF.

The V call is TRBV18, the J call TRBJ1-3; D remains ambiguous. V shed 3 bases and J shed 0 bases, with 12 bases lying between them. Germline CDR1 reads KGHSH; CDR2 reads LQKENI. The CDR3 extends over 16 amino acids. The CDR3 is CASSPSGENSGNTIYF. In DNA form, the CDR3 reads TGTGCCAGCTCACCCAGTGGTGAAAACTCTGGAAACACCATATATTTT.

The V call is TRBV19, the J call TRBJ2-6; D is unclear. In germline, CDR1 is LNHDA, CDR2 SQIVND (reference sequence). This CDR3 contains 15 residues. Trimming removed 3 bases from V and 3 bases from J, with 9 bases in between. The CDR3 loop reads CASSISSFGANVLTF. CDR3 DNA sequence: TGTGCCAGTAGTATCTCTAGTTTTGGGGCCAACGTCCTGACTTTC.

The V and J genes are TRBV14 and TRBJ2-1; D is unresolved. CDR3 length: 17 residues. Trimming removed 0 bases at V and 8 bases at J, with 20 bases between. In germline, CDR1 is SGHDN, CDR2 FVKESK. The CDR3 here is CASSQDSRRRLVHEQFF. Written as DNA, the CDR3 is TGTGCCAGCAGCCAAGATTCCCGCCGCCGACTGGTACATGAGCAGTTCTTC. Together with reference TRBV14 and TRBJ2-1, the CDR3 gives the full variable domain: EAGVTQFPSHSVIEKGQTVTLRCDPISGHDNLYWYRRVMGKEIKFLLHFVKESKQDESGMPNNRFLAERTGGTYSTLKVQPAELEDSGVYFCASSQDSRRRLVHEQFFGPGTRLTVL.

The rearrangement links TRBV19 to TRBJ2-5; the match to TRBD2 covers 9 bases. V lost 3 bases and J lost 5; bases outside the gene matches: 10. Per germline, CDR1 LNHDA and CDR2 SQIVND (reference sequence). The CDR3 loop spans 16 amino acids. The CDR3, as DNA: TGTGCCAGTAGTATGACTAGCGGAGGTTGGGATGAGACCCAGTACTTC. This codes for CASSMTSGGWDETQYF.

The V call is TRBV4-2, the J call TRBJ1-2, with TRBD1 matching 7 bases. This CDR3 spans 14 amino acids. V shed 4 bases, J shed 4 bases, and the junction held 6 bases outside the gene matches. The germline CDR1 and CDR2 sequences are LGHNA and YNFKEQ. As DNA, the CDR3 is TGTGCCAGCAGCCCTTCGGACAGGATCTATGGCTACACCTTC. This gives the protein CASSPSDRIYGYTF.

The J gene is TRBJ1-2, the V gene TRBV27, with D tentatively TRBD1 (5 bases). V was trimmed by 3 bases and J by 4 bases, leaving 15 bases between them. This CDR3 has 15 residues. Germline V gives CDR1 MNHEY, CDR2 SMNVEV (reference sequence). CDR3 coding DNA: TGTGCCAGCAGTTTTAGAGGGGATCTTACCTATGGCTACACCTTC. Protein: CASSFRGDLTYGYTF.

The V gene is TRBV7-9, the J gene TRBJ2-3, with 8 positions matching TRBD2. The CDR3 contains 14 residues. The germline CDR1 and CDR2 sequences are SEHNR and FQNEAQ (reference sequence). V dropped 5 bases and J dropped 5; count of bases not matched to a gene: 6. The chain's CDR3 is CASSPREGRDTQYF. Written as DNA, the CDR3 is TGTGCCAGCAGCCCCCGGGAGGGGAGAGATACGCAGTATTTT.

The V gene is TRBV27, the J gene TRBJ2-3, with D perhaps TRBD1 (6 bases). The CDR3 is made up of 16 amino acids. CDR1 is MNHEY, CDR2 SMNVEV, per germline (reference sequence). The V gene lost 2 bases and the J gene lost 2 bases, with 14 bases spanning the gap. The CDR3 region is CASSLNPQGYTDTQYF. The CDR3 DNA sequence: TGTGCCAGCAGTTTAAACCCACAGGGCTACACAGATACGCAGTATTTT.

The chain links TRBV10-2 to TRBJ2-3; 8 bases agree with TRBD1. CDR3 length equals 16 residues. The junction had 12 bases not matched to a gene; V was cut back by 2 bases and J by 8 bases. The germline CDR1 and CDR2 sequences are WSHSY and SAAADI. The CDR3 sequence is CASSEEGRGPQGTQYF. CDR3 DNA: TGCGCCAGCAGTGAGGAGGGCAGGGGGCCCCAGGGTACGCAGTATTTT.